The rows below give T cell receptor beta chains drawn from one sample of a study of early stage breast cancer tumors. This table comes from immunoSEQ multiplex PCR, and its TCRdb copy is limited to in-frame clones, with some not included. The sample consists of about 6,000 clones, roughly 78% of them appearing once. The source material was normal breast tissue next to the tumor. All receptors derive from a person between 70 and 80 years old with breast cancer. Each CDR3 is given with its conserved first and last residue. D genes are given only for firm matches. Clone sizes are given selectively: once, few, many, or a class where the clone is expanded.

clone size,D gene,J gene,V gene,CDR3 protein,CDR3 DNA
-,-,TRBJ2-3,TRBV7-3,CASSLQTNMDTQYF,TGTGCCAGCAGCTTACAGACTAATATGGATACGCAGTATTTT
-,TRBD1,TRBJ2-4,TRBV6-5,CASSYAWGTVGNIQYF,TGTGCCAGCAGTTACGCGTGGGGGACAGTTGGAAACATTCAGTACTTC
-,TRBD2,TRBJ2-3,TRBV30,CAWSISGGHTSTDTQYF,TGTGCCTGGAGTATCAGCGGGGGGCATACTAGCACAGATACGCAGTATTTT
-,TRBD2,TRBJ2-5,TRBV4-1,CASSQARTSGRADVVTQYF,TGCGCCAGCAGCCAAGCCCGGACTAGCGGGAGGGCCGACGTGGTGACCCAGTACTTC
-,-,TRBJ2-7,TRBV27,CASTPSRDSLPYEQYF,TGTGCCAGCACTCCTAGCCGGGACTCCCTTCCCTACGAGCAGTACTTC
-,-,TRBJ1-2,TRBV7-9,CASSLAGGRYGYTF,TGTGCCAGCAGCCTGGCGGGAGGAAGGTATGGCTACACCTTC
-,-,TRBJ2-1,TRBV11-3,CASSLGSGEQFF,TGTGCCAGCAGCTTAGGCTCGGGGGAGCAGTTCTTC
-,-,TRBJ1-3,TRBV10-2,CASSSSSSGNTIYF,TGCGCCAGCAGTTCGTCGAGCTCTGGAAACACCATATATTTT
-,-,TRBJ2-3,TRBV19,CASSSSTATDTQYF,TGTGCCAGTAGTTCATCGACAGCCACAGATACGCAGTATTTT
-,-,TRBJ1-1,TRBV6-1,CATVQGGRNTEAFF,TGTGCCACCGTCCAGGGTGGTCGGAACACTGAAGCTTTCTTT
-,-,TRBJ1-5,TRBV18,CASSRARYDTQHF,TGTGCCAGCTCACGTGCAAGGTACGACACCCAGCATTTT
-,TRBD1,TRBJ1-6,TRBV7-9,CASSALQGNSPLHF,TGTGCCAGCAGCGCTCTACAGGGGAATTCACCCCTCCACTTT
few,TRBD1,TRBJ2-7,TRBV7-7,CASSPGQAGEQYF,TGTGCCAGCAGCCCGGGACAGGCGGGCGAGCAGTACTTC
-,-,TRBJ1-1,TRBV6-6,CASSYQVLNTEAFF,TGTGCCAGCAGTTACCAGGTATTGAACACTGAAGCTTTCTTT
-,-,TRBJ2-1,TRBV12-5,CASGLFAGRSYNEQFF,TGTGCTAGTGGTTTATTTGCTGGCAGGTCCTACAATGAGCAGTTCTTC
-,-,TRBJ1-5,TRBV15,CATSRPGGGTNQPQHF,TGTGCCACCAGCAGACCTGGCGGGGGAACCAATCAGCCCCAGCATTTT
few,-,TRBJ1-1,TRBV29-1,CSVAREIEAFF,TGCAGCGTTGCTAGAGAGATAGAAGCTTTCTTT
-,-,TRBJ2-7,TRBV7-2,CASSSLYEQYF,TGTGCCAGCAGCTCCCTGTACGAGCAGTACTTC
few,-,TRBJ1-1,TRBV5-4,CASSRGDTEAFF,TGTGCCAGCAGTCGGGGGGACACTGAAGCTTTCTTT